A selection of T cell receptor beta chains follows, all from one sample in a study of T-cell reconstitution after alpha-beta-depleted transplantation in children. TCRdb re-called the PCR reads with MiXCR, one entry per CDR3 protein. Among under 100,000 distinct CDR3 sequences listed, roughly a sixth were seen once. Specimen: PBMCs, mostly from graft donor cells, collected 180 days after TCRalphabeta/CD19-depleted stem cell transplant. These receptors came from a male patient aged 2-15 years who had a stem cell transplant for acute lymphoblastic leukemia, so the T cells may come from the graft donor. Both conserved end residues are part of each CDR3. A D gene is named only where the DNA matches it firmly. The listing skips clone size in some rows; elsewhere it reads once, few, many or a size class.

D gene: TRBD1
J gene: TRBJ2-1
V gene: TRBV5-8
clone size: .
CDR3 DNA: TGTGCCAGCAGCTTGGAACTTTGGACAGGGGCATACAATGAGCAGTTCTTC
CDR3 protein: CASSLELWTGAYNEQFF

D gene: .
J gene: TRBJ1-5
V gene: TRBV12-3/TRBV12-4
clone size: many
CDR3 DNA: TGTGCCAGCAGTTTACTAGAGACCCAGCCCCAGCATTTT
CDR3 protein: CASSLLETQPQHF

D gene: .
J gene: TRBJ1-1
V gene: TRBV13
clone size: few
CDR3 DNA: TGTGCCAGCAGCCAGTCCCCTTTGGAGGCTGAAGCTTTCTTT
CDR3 protein: CASSQSPLEAEAFF

D gene: .
J gene: TRBJ1-4
V gene: TRBV20-1
clone size: .
CDR3 DNA: TGCAGTGCAGGAAGGGGCCACCGAAATGAAAAACTGTTTTTT
CDR3 protein: CSAGRGHRNEKLFF

D gene: .
J gene: TRBJ2-7
V gene: TRBV27
clone size: .
CDR3 DNA: TGTGCCAGCAGTGGCGGGGTCAGCTCCTACGAGCAGTACTTC
CDR3 protein: CASSGGVSSYEQYF

D gene: .
J gene: TRBJ2-1
V gene: TRBV3-1
clone size: .
CDR3 DNA: TGTGCCAGCAGCCAAGACTACAATGAGCAGTTCTTC
CDR3 protein: CASSQDYNEQFF

D gene: .
J gene: TRBJ2-1
V gene: TRBV4-3
clone size: .
CDR3 DNA: TGCGCCAGCAGCCAAGATCCGAGGTTCTCCTACAATGAGCAGTTCTTC
CDR3 protein: CASSQDPRFSYNEQFF

D gene: TRBD1
J gene: TRBJ1-4
V gene: TRBV5-1
clone size: few
CDR3 DNA: TGCGCCAGCAGCGAGGGGACAGATGAAAAACTGTTTTTT
CDR3 protein: CASSEGTDEKLFF

D gene: .
J gene: TRBJ1-3
V gene: TRBV18
clone size: few
CDR3 DNA: TGTGCCAGCTCACCAAACAGGTTCTCTGGAAACACCATATATTTT
CDR3 protein: CASSPNRFSGNTIYF

D gene: .
J gene: TRBJ1-5
V gene: TRBV20-1
clone size: many
CDR3 DNA: TGCAGTGCTAGAGACCCGGGGGGTAGCAATCAGCCCCAGCATTTT
CDR3 protein: CSARDPGGSNQPQHF

D gene: .
J gene: TRBJ1-1
V gene: TRBV12-3/TRBV12-4
clone size: .
CDR3 DNA: TGTGCCAGCAGACCCACGACTAAGGGGTTAACTGAAGCTTTCTTT
CDR3 protein: CASRPTTKGLTEAFF

D gene: .
J gene: TRBJ2-7
V gene: TRBV10-1
clone size: few
CDR3 DNA: TGCGCCAGCAGTGAGTCGTACTCCTACGAGCAGTACTTC
CDR3 protein: CASSESYSYEQYF

D gene: .
J gene: TRBJ2-1
V gene: TRBV24-1
clone size: .
CDR3 DNA: TGTGCCACCAGTGACCCAAACAGACGGATCGATGAGCAGTTCTTC
CDR3 protein: CATSDPNRRIDEQFF

D gene: TRBD1
J gene: TRBJ1-1
V gene: TRBV7-2
clone size: few
CDR3 DNA: TGTGCCAGCAGCGCACGACAGGGGGCAGGAACTGAAGCTTTCTTT
CDR3 protein: CASSARQGAGTEAFF

D gene: .
J gene: TRBJ1-1
V gene: TRBV20-1
clone size: few
CDR3 DNA: TGCAGTGCTAGAGCGGATGGGGTCACTGAAGCTTTCTTT
CDR3 protein: CSARADGVTEAFF

D gene: .
J gene: TRBJ2-3
V gene: TRBV24-1
clone size: few
CDR3 DNA: TGTGCCACCAGTGATCAACGCGGGACAGATACGCAGTATTTT
CDR3 protein: CATSDQRGTDTQYF

D gene: TRBD1
J gene: TRBJ1-5
V gene: TRBV10-2
clone size: .
CDR3 DNA: TGCGCCAGCAGTGAGCGGTTTAGACAGGGTGATCAGCCCCAGCATTTT
CDR3 protein: CASSERFRQGDQPQHF

D gene: .
J gene: TRBJ1-1
V gene: TRBV20-1
clone size: few
CDR3 DNA: TGCAGTGCTAGATTCATATGGTACACTGAAGCTTTCTTT
CDR3 protein: CSARFIWYTEAFF

D gene: TRBD1
J gene: TRBJ2-1
V gene: TRBV11-2
clone size: once
CDR3 DNA: TGTGCCAGCAGCTGGGGGACAGGGGGCAATGAGCAGTTCTTC
CDR3 protein: CASSWGTGGNEQFF

D gene: TRBD2
J gene: TRBJ2-1
V gene: TRBV4-2
clone size: .
CDR3 DNA: TGTGCCAGCAGCCAAGTCCATCTAGCGGGGGTATACAATGAGCAGTTCTTC
CDR3 protein: CASSQVHLAGVYNEQFF

D gene: .
J gene: TRBJ2-5
V gene: TRBV7-2
clone size: .
CDR3 DNA: TGTGCCAGCAGCTTATTCCGCCTACTCGAAGAGACCCAGTACTTC
CDR3 protein: CASSLFRLLEETQYF

D gene: TRBD1
J gene: TRBJ1-4
V gene: TRBV11-1
clone size: few
CDR3 DNA: TGTGCCAGCAGCTTAGCTCCGGGACAGGGTTTCGCAACTAATGAAAAACTGTTTTTT
CDR3 protein: CASSLAPGQGFATNEKLFF

D gene: .
J gene: TRBJ1-6
V gene: TRBV6-5
clone size: .
CDR3 DNA: TGTGCCAGCAGAGTCCTTAATTCACCCCTCCACTTT
CDR3 protein: CASRVLNSPLHF

D gene: TRBD1
J gene: TRBJ2-7
V gene: TRBV29-1
clone size: few
CDR3 DNA: TGCAGCGCCGTCCGGGACAGGGAATCCTACGAGCAGTACTTC
CDR3 protein: CSAVRDRESYEQYF

D gene: TRBD1
J gene: TRBJ1-1
V gene: TRBV29-1
clone size: few
CDR3 DNA: TGCAGCGTGAGGGACAGTCTCTGGAACACTGAAGCTTTCTTT
CDR3 protein: CSVRDSLWNTEAFF

D gene: .
J gene: TRBJ1-1
V gene: TRBV29-1
clone size: .
CDR3 DNA: TGCAGCGTCTCCCCACCGGGGGGAGACACTGAAGCTTTCTTT
CDR3 protein: CSVSPPGGDTEAFF

D gene: .
J gene: TRBJ2-1
V gene: TRBV5-5
clone size: few
CDR3 DNA: TGTGCCAGCAGCTTAGGGGTGGATAGCTCCTACAATGAGCAGTTCTTC
CDR3 protein: CASSLGVDSSYNEQFF

D gene: .
J gene: TRBJ2-3
V gene: TRBV5-4
clone size: .
CDR3 DNA: TGTGCCAGCAGCTTGCGCCCAGATACGCAGTATTTT
CDR3 protein: CASSLRPDTQYF

D gene: .
J gene: TRBJ2-2
V gene: TRBV7-2
clone size: many
CDR3 DNA: TGTGCCAGCAGCCCCCTGGGCACCGGGGAGCTGTTTTTT
CDR3 protein: CASSPLGTGELFF

D gene: TRBD1
J gene: TRBJ1-1
V gene: TRBV5-1
clone size: .
CDR3 DNA: TGCGCCAGCAGCCGGACAGGGGGCCTCGGCACTGAAGCTTTCTTT
CDR3 protein: CASSRTGGLGTEAFF

D gene: TRBD1
J gene: TRBJ1-1
V gene: TRBV7-9
clone size: .
CDR3 DNA: TGTGCCAGCAGCCGAGGGACAGGAGGCACTGAAGCTTTCTTT
CDR3 protein: CASSRGTGGTEAFF

D gene: .
J gene: TRBJ1-2
V gene: TRBV5-1
clone size: few
CDR3 DNA: TGCGCCAGCAGCTTACTCTCAGGGCCGGGGGCGTGGGACTATGGCTACACCTTC
CDR3 protein: CASSLLSGPGAWDYGYTF

D gene: .
J gene: TRBJ2-2
V gene: TRBV10-3
clone size: few
CDR3 DNA: TGTGCCATCAGTGGAGGTACGGGCCCGAACACCGGGGAGCTGTTTTTT
CDR3 protein: CAISGGTGPNTGELFF

D gene: TRBD2
J gene: TRBJ2-7
V gene: TRBV3-1
clone size: .
CDR3 DNA: TGTGCCAGCAGCCAAGGTAGCGGGGGGATTTACGAGCAGTACTTC
CDR3 protein: CASSQGSGGIYEQYF

D gene: TRBD2
J gene: TRBJ2-1
V gene: TRBV12-3/TRBV12-4
clone size: .
CDR3 DNA: TGTGCCAGCTACTACGGGGGGAGCAATGAGCAGTTCTTC
CDR3 protein: CASYYGGSNEQFF

D gene: .
J gene: TRBJ2-2
V gene: TRBV9
clone size: .
CDR3 DNA: TGTGCCAGCAGCGAGGGGGGACGGTATAGGACCGGGGAGCTGTTTTTT
CDR3 protein: CASSEGGRYRTGELFF

D gene: .
J gene: TRBJ2-7
V gene: TRBV14
clone size: many
CDR3 DNA: TGTGCCAGCAGCCTTACTCGTCCTGGGGGCGAGCAGTACTTC
CDR3 protein: CASSLTRPGGEQYF

D gene: TRBD2
J gene: TRBJ2-5
V gene: TRBV28
clone size: .
CDR3 DNA: TGTGCCAGCAGTTTACTAGCGGGGGCCGCAGAGACCCAGTACTTC
CDR3 protein: CASSLLAGAAETQYF

D gene: TRBD2
J gene: TRBJ2-1
V gene: TRBV12-3/TRBV12-4
clone size: once
CDR3 DNA: TGTGCCAGCAGTCCCTCTAGGCGGGGGGGTTTCAATGAGCAGTTCTTC
CDR3 protein: CASSPSRRGGFNEQFF

D gene: .
J gene: TRBJ1-3
V gene: TRBV5-1
clone size: few
CDR3 DNA: TGCGCCAGCAGCTTGGAATCGTACTCTGGAAACACCATATATTTT
CDR3 protein: CASSLESYSGNTIYF

D gene: .
J gene: TRBJ2-5
V gene: TRBV5-1
clone size: .
CDR3 DNA: TGCGCCAGCAGCTTGGCCTCCGAGCTCGAGACCCAGTACTTC
CDR3 protein: CASSLASELETQYF

D gene: .
J gene: TRBJ2-3
V gene: TRBV5-4
clone size: .
CDR3 DNA: TGTGCCAGCAGCTTGGCCCCGCGGGGAGGCGATACGCAGTATTTT
CDR3 protein: CASSLAPRGGDTQYF

D gene: .
J gene: TRBJ1-6
V gene: TRBV7-9
clone size: .
CDR3 DNA: TGTGCCAGCAGCTTAGCTGGGAGGCATTCACCCCTCCACTTT
CDR3 protein: CASSLAGRHSPLHF

D gene: .
J gene: TRBJ1-1
V gene: TRBV18
clone size: .
CDR3 DNA: TGTGCCAGCTCATTATACAGGGTGAACACTGAAGCTTTCTTT
CDR3 protein: CASSLYRVNTEAFF

D gene: .
J gene: TRBJ2-7
V gene: TRBV10-2
clone size: few
CDR3 DNA: TGCGCCAGCAGTGGGAGCAATCGCTACGAGCAGTACTTC
CDR3 protein: CASSGSNRYEQYF

D gene: .
J gene: TRBJ2-1
V gene: TRBV5-1
clone size: few
CDR3 DNA: TGCGCCAGCAGCTTGGGGTCGAACCGATACAATGAGCAGTTCTTC
CDR3 protein: CASSLGSNRYNEQFF